This T cell receptor beta chain was obtained from a study of T and B cells in COVID-19 patients. Study-level information: Most recovered patients had mild to moderate COVID-19 treated as outpatients. General observations from the study: Sorted SARS-CoV-2-responsive or tetramer+ T cells and CD4+, regulatory and CD8+ subsets were not yet sequenced. In COVID-19 patients, T cell receptor beta variable and joining gene use was reportedly strongly skewed.

BIOMED2 TRB-A/B primer pools were used in multiplex TRB PCR. Using its own MiXCR run on the multiplex PCR reads, TCRdb lists one record per CDR3 protein. The sample lists 4,000 to 5,500 distinct CDR3 sequences, around a fifth seen once, with roughly an eighth in the top ten. Concerning this clonotype: What it recognizes is unknown. Just one base apart from a much larger clone, this may be a read error.

Blood genomic DNA input for TRB amplification was 250-500 ng. This TCR was sampled from a human donor with active COVID-19. Sequencing was carried out using blood.

CDR3 sequence: CASSVRHEQFF. Here the CDR3 DNA reads TGTGCCAGCAGTGTCCGGCATGAGCAGTTCTTC. The genes are TRBV6-5 and TRBJ2-1; D gene unclear. Germline CDR1 and CDR2: MNHEY and SVGAGI. This CDR3 comprises 11 residues. The V end lost 5 bases, the J end lost 8 bases, and 7 bases lay between the germline ends.